A selection of T cell receptor beta chains follows, all from one sample in a study of blood T cell repertoires in COVID-19. This table comes from immunoSEQ multiplex PCR, and its TCRdb copy is limited to in-frame clones, with some not included. The sample yields about 180,000 clones, approximately 80% seen once. Material for sequencing was PBMCs or T cells enriched from blood (not recorded which). These receptors all stem from a man between 60 and 75 years old who had been exposed to COVID-19. The CDR3 runs from the conserved cysteine through the conserved F or W. The order of the fields is J gene, clone size, CDR3 length, V gene, D gene, CDR3 protein, CDR3 DNA. The D gene is left open where the match is weak. Clone size is not always given. Where it is, it says once, few, many or a class for expanded clones.

>TRBJ2-7|-|16|TRBV6-5|TRBD2
CASSYLRTSGSHEQYF
TGTGCCAGCAGTTACCTACGGACTAGCGGGAGCCACGAGCAGTACTTC
>TRBJ2-7|-|14|TRBV6-6|TRBD1
CATRGTDLSYEQYF
TGTGCCACCCGAGGGACAGATCTATCCTACGAGCAGTACTTC
>TRBJ2-7|few|15|TRBV7-9|-
CASSYPERGSYEQYF
TGTGCCAGCAGTTACCCCGAGAGGGGGAGCTACGAGCAGTACTTC
>TRBJ2-1|-|15|TRBV2|TRBD2
CASSPPLAGVTEQFF
TGTGCCAGCAGCCCCCCACTAGCGGGAGTAACTGAGCAGTTCTTC
>TRBJ2-3|-|18|TRBV2|TRBD2
CASSPLFLLAGSTDTQYF
TGTGCCAGCAGCCCACTCTTCTTACTAGCGGGAAGCACAGATACGCAGTATTTT
>TRBJ2-7|-|11|TRBV28|-
CASSQTYEQYF
TGTGCCAGCAGCCAAACTTACGAGCAGTACTTC
>TRBJ1-5|-|12|TRBV28|-
CASSLNNQPQHF
TGTGCCAGCAGTCTAAACAATCAGCCCCAGCATTTT
>TRBJ2-7|-|14|TRBV11-3|TRBD1
CASSPGTGTYEQYF
TGTGCCAGCAGCCCAGGGACAGGCACCTACGAGCAGTACTTC
>TRBJ2-6|-|16|TRBV7-7|TRBD1
CASSRSQGAGANVLTF
TGTGCCAGCAGCAGGAGCCAGGGGGCTGGGGCCAACGTCCTGACTTTC
>TRBJ2-7|-|14|TRBV6-5|-
CASVPTVPAYEQYF
TGTGCCAGCGTCCCGACAGTGCCCGCCTACGAGCAGTACTTC
>TRBJ1-4|-|15|TRBV24-1|TRBD1
CATSDSQGAKEKLFF
TGTGCCACCAGTGATAGTCAGGGGGCAAAGGAAAAACTGTTTTTT
>TRBJ1-1|-|15|TRBV28|-
CASSLGGLRDTEAFF
TGTGCCAGCAGTTTGGGTGGACTCCGCGACACTGAAGCTTTCTTT
>TRBJ2-7|-|16|TRBV4-2|TRBD2
CASSQVVAGVSYEQYF
TGTGCCAGCAGCCAAGTTGTAGCGGGAGTCTCCTACGAGCAGTACTTC
>TRBJ1-6|-|14|TRBV5-6|-
CASSATELNSPLHF
TGTGCCAGCAGCGCGACAGAACTTAATTCACCCCTCCACTTT
>TRBJ1-1|-|13|TRBV6-5|TRBD1
CASSFRGHTEAFF
TGTGCCAGCAGTTTCAGGGGGCACACTGAAGCTTTCTTT
>TRBJ2-2|-|15|TRBV5-4|TRBD2
CASSSLAGEVGELFF
TGTGCCAGCAGCTCGCTAGCGGGAGAGGTCGGGGAGCTGTTTTTT
>TRBJ2-3|once|16|TRBV7-6|TRBD2
CASSPLAGGGSDTQYF
TGTGCCAGCAGCCCCTTAGCGGGAGGGGGATCAGATACGCAGTATTTT
>TRBJ1-5|-|13|TRBV6-5|-
CASRDISNQPQHF
TGTGCCAGCAGGGACATTAGCAATCAGCCCCAGCATTTT
>TRBJ2-1|-|16|TRBV4-1|TRBD1
CASSLAQGASYNEQFF
TGCGCCAGCAGCCTAGCACAGGGGGCATCCTACAATGAGCAGTTCTTC
>TRBJ2-7|-|15|TRBV5-1|TRBD2
CASSLELAGSYEQYF
TGCGCCAGCAGCTTGGAACTAGCGGGATCCTACGAGCAGTACTTC
>TRBJ2-7|-|12|TRBV6-1|TRBD2
CASSYSGGRLYF
TGTGCCAGCAGTTATAGCGGGGGGCGGCTGTACTTC
>TRBJ2-7|few|15|TRBV27|TRBD2
CASSLRLAGAGEQYF
TGTGCCAGCAGTTTAAGACTAGCGGGAGCTGGGGAGCAGTACTTC
>TRBJ2-7|once|14|TRBV5-4|TRBD2
CASSRTSGSYEQYF
TGTGCCAGCAGCCGGACTAGCGGGAGCTACGAGCAGTACTTC
>TRBJ2-5|-|14|TRBV7-9|TRBD1
CASGDSHVQETQYF
TGTGCCAGCGGGGACAGCCACGTTCAAGAGACCCAGTACTTC
>TRBJ1-1|-|12|TRBV27|-
CASMSVNTEAFF
TGTGCCAGCATGTCGGTGAACACTGAAGCTTTCTTT
>TRBJ2-1|-|15|TRBV7-2|TRBD2
CASSLGLAAYNEQFF
TGTGCCAGCAGCTTAGGACTAGCGGCCTACAATGAGCAGTTCTTC
>TRBJ2-2|-|16|TRBV9|TRBD2
CASSVVSGGNTGELFF
TGTGCCAGCAGCGTAGTGAGCGGGGGTAACACCGGGGAGCTGTTTTTT
>TRBJ1-6|-|14|TRBV9|TRBD1
CASSPGQRDSPLHF
TGTGCCAGCAGCCCGGGACAGAGGGATTCACCCCTCCACTTT
>TRBJ1-6|-|14|TRBV6-1|-
CASSYGSYNSPLHF
TGTGCCAGCAGTTATGGCAGCTATAATTCACCCCTCCACTTT
>TRBJ2-7|-|17|TRBV29-1|TRBD2
CSVPDRVWTSGSYEQYF
TGCAGCGTCCCCGACAGGGTGTGGACTAGCGGCTCCTACGAGCAGTACTTC
>TRBJ2-5|once|14|TRBV3-1/TRBV3-2|TRBD2
CASSQAGGAETQYF
TGTGCCAGCAGCCAAGCGGGAGGGGCGGAGACCCAGTACTTC
>TRBJ2-3|-|13|TRBV19|TRBD2
CASSIERGGTQYF
TGTGCCAGTAGTATAGAGCGGGGGGGCACGCAGTATTTT
>TRBJ2-2|-|15|TRBV7-9|TRBD1
CASSLRQGAIGELFF
TGTGCCAGCAGCTTAAGACAGGGGGCAATCGGGGAGCTGTTTTTT
>TRBJ2-2|-|14|TRBV25-1|-
CASSAWTDTGELFF
TGTGCCAGCAGCGCCTGGACAGACACCGGGGAGCTGTTTTTT
>TRBJ2-3|-|16|TRBV9|TRBD2
CASSARTSGSRDTQYF
TGTGCCAGCAGCGCCCGGACTAGCGGGAGTCGGGATACGCAGTATTTT
>TRBJ2-2|-|16|TRBV19|TRBD2
CASSIQTSGDTGELFF
TGTGCCAGTAGTATTCAGACTAGCGGCGACACCGGGGAGCTGTTTTTT
>TRBJ2-7|once|14|TRBV5-4|-
CASSATVNSYEQYF
TGTGCCAGCAGCGCCACAGTAAACTCCTACGAGCAGTACTTC
>TRBJ2-7|-|16|TRBV19|TRBD2
CASSSYLAGGTYEQYF
TGTGCCAGTAGTAGCTACCTAGCGGGAGGGACCTACGAGCAGTACTTC
>TRBJ2-4|once|14|TRBV6-5|-
CASSPPGVENIQYF
TGTGCCAGCAGCCCCCCGGGGGTTGAAAACATTCAGTACTTC